Sequencing of this T cell receptor (beta chain) was carried out in a study of blood T cell repertoires in COVID-19. Germline V gene lookup returns CDR1 LNHDA and CDR2 SQIVND (reference sequence). With 5 bases clipped from V and 3 bases from J, the junction kept 8 bases outside the gene matches. There are 16 residues in the CDR3. The protocol was immunoSEQ multiplex PCR, while the TCRdb copy is restricted to in-frame clones and leaves out a portion. In the table there are some 200,000 clones, around 87% of which are singletons. The receptor was isolated from a man aged 35 to 55 with active or convalescent COVID-19. The rearrangement joins TRBV19 to TRBJ2-1, with 9 bases matching TRBD1. Sequenced input: peripheral blood. The CDR3 sequence is CASSFFAGQGYNEQFF. CDR3 DNA: TGTGCCAGTAGTTTTTTTGCGGGACAGGGCTACAATGAGCAGTTCTTC. Drawing the rest from reference TRBV19 and TRBJ2-1, the complete variable domain is DGGITQSPKYLFRKEGQNVTLSCEQNLNHDAMYWYRQDPGQGLRLIYYSQIVNDFQKGDIAEGYSVSREKKESFPLTVTSAQKNPTAFYLCASSFFAGQGYNEQFFGPGTRLTVL.